This TCR beta chain was captured by sequencing in a study of naive and memory T cell subsets (dated by TCRdb to 2017 to 2019). Study-level background: The figure summarizing these samples reported ten or so blood donors, 7 tuberculin skin test biopsies and 3 saline control biopsies. Skin biopsies were collected from tuberculin skin test sites or from saline-injected control sites and were processed for RNA extraction as previously described. PCR2 was typically performed as a SYBR Green qPCR that was stopped at a set threshold, although end-point PCR (roughly 6 cycles) could be used instead for low-input samples. The research as a whole found: TCR sequences were reportedly recovered from both types of skin biopsy, with far more TCRs being found at tuberculin skin test sites. The paper did not give details of skin biopsy collection and RNA processing, instead referencing earlier studies for those details. The RNA-based method was acknowledged to be potentially sensitive to changes in TCR transcripts with T cell activation and differentiation. The higher numbers of TCRs at tuberculin skin test sites were interpreted as T cell infiltration of a delayed type IV hypersensitivity reaction.

This clonotype was observed many times. Its antigen specificity is not known. No clone much larger than this one lies a single base away; base qualities are absent. Libraries were built with UMI-ligation and nested PCR. TCR RNA was reverse transcribed with SuperScript IV using alpha and beta constant region primers for the blood and skin samples. The ligated cDNA was amplified by four rounds of PCR, in which nested alpha and beta constant region primers were used together with the SP2 primer. Using T4 RNA ligase 1, an oligonucleotide carrying both the Illumina SP2 primer and a UMI was ligated onto the 3' end of the cDNA. To prevent hairpin formation, the 12-nucleotide UMI was made up of two random hexamers with an eight-base spacer between them. From the second PCR onward, TCR alpha and beta chain libraries were processed separately, and dual indexing was applied for multiplexing. After pooling, the indexed libraries were analyzed by capillary electrophoresis and sequenced on either an Illumina MiSeq or NextSeq. To boost base diversity and improve cluster recognition, PhiX DNA at about 5-7.5% was spiked into the libraries. As for the original processing: Demultiplexor took UMIs from read 2, joined the UMIs to the TCR sequence from read 1, and separated reads according to sample indices. Decombinator identified V and J genes and V-J junctions, assigning each TCR a five-part identifier including V and J deletions. Collapsinator used UMIs to correct sequencing errors and PCR amplification heterogeneity, yielding UMI-based abundance per TCR. CDR3Translator turned identifiers into nucleotide sequence, translated the nucleotide sequence into amino acids, and pulled out CDR3 regions based on terminal motifs. Error-corrected alpha and beta TCR counts from blood and skin were compared after normalization to input RNA amount. Using fastp at Q25 and MiXCR, TCRdb reprocessed the public reads and kept productive beta chains. Entries are consolidated by CDR3 protein sequence, retaining the most common genes and DNA. The V and J calls and clone size are TCRdb's, not the authors'. The sample table holds roughly 18,000 distinct CDR3 sequences, of which approximately 9.7% were seen once. The top ten clonotypes cover under 7.5% of the sample.

The CDR3 contains 19 residues, cysteine and phenylalanine counted. Kept here is only the CDR3 DNA, which spans 57 bases and is read in frame from base 1. The germline V gene provides CDR1 SGHAT and CDR2 FQNNGV. V and J are trimmed by 4 bases and 2 bases, and the gene matches miss 16 bases of the junction. The sample's treatment or condition, from its label and the paper: skin biopsy from PPD injection site in Mantoux-positive individual. Total RNA, without cell sorting, was DNase treated with RQ1 DNase before reverse transcription, targeting roughly 1 to 1000 ng input. The study reported a robust and sensitive protocol to amplify, sequence and analyze TCRs, based on 3' ligation of a UMI-containing oligonucleotide to TCR cDNA. The tuberculin skin test biopsies were taken from PPD-injected sites in individuals who had a positive Mantoux test. Libraries were prepared from skin biopsies and whole blood so that pipeline robustness could be tested in samples in which T cells form a minority population.

The chain is made from TRBV11-2 and TRBJ2-3; a stretch of 9 junction bases matches TRBD2. This specimen consisted of skin, obtained from a tuberculin skin test site. The TCR sequence derives from an adult in good health. The DNA is as follows: TGTGCCAGCAGCTGGGGAAAGGGCAGGAGCGGGAGGTCCACAGATACGCAGTATTTT. Its product reads: CASSWGKGRSGRSTDTQYF.